The TCR beta chain described here comes from a study of Ad26.COV2.S vaccination and SARS-CoV-2 variants. Notes on the study in general: Vaccine and placebo groups showed comparable non-spike TCR breadth. Greater spike-specific TCR breadth was seen in vaccine recipients than in placebo recipients.

Profiling relied on immunoSEQ multiplex PCR, and the TCRdb table lists in-frame clones only, not all of them. Seen here are 400,000 to 450,000 clones, around 90% observed once, and the top ten hold roughly an eighth. Germline V CDR1 and CDR2: LGHDT, YNNKEL (reference sequence). CDR3 length: 17 residues. The trim removed 0 bases at V and 0 bases at J, leaving 4 bases unmatched. Treatment given: around 19 received Ad26.COV2.S at low or high dose, single or two shots; 5 received placebo; per-sample allocation not given. Day 63 after the first vaccine or placebo injection was the time point for sampling. This clone showed up just once. The antigen is not known.

This TCR was sampled from a person between 18 and 60 years old who received the Ad26.COV2.S COVID-19 vaccine or a placebo. The sequencing here drew on peripheral blood, taken in a trial of Ad26.COV2.S vaccine versus placebo. The J gene is TRBJ2-3, the V gene TRBV3-1 (or the pseudogene TRBV3-2), with 9 bases lining up with TRBD1. CDR3 loop: CASSQDLGTGSTDTQYF. As DNA, the CDR3 is TGTGCCAGCAGCCAAGATCTTGGGACAGGGAGCACAGATACGCAGTATTTT.